These 16 T cell receptor beta chains share one sample of origin, sequenced in a study of blood T cell repertoires in COVID-19. The method was immunoSEQ multiplex PCR; TCRdb's version includes in-frame clones alone and lacks a portion of them. The data show some 170,000 clones, around four fifths seen once. The sequencing input was PBMCs or T cells enriched from blood (not recorded which). The origin of the receptors is a woman between 50 and 59 years old who had recovered from COVID-19.

On this clone itself: One end of the junction does not line up with germline, which may come from a read error. DNA of the CDR3: TGTGCCAGCAGTTACTCGATTACAGGGGCGCGGCCGAACTTC. Translating gives CASSYSITGARPNF. The chain carries TRBV6-2 or TRBV6-3 and TRBJ2-7; 7 bases agree with TRBD1. This CDR3 spans 14 amino acids. CDR1 and CDR2 from the germline V gene are MNHEY and SVGEGT.

This clone was counted at least ten times. The chain couples TRBV6-5 to TRBJ2-3, with TRBD2 identical over 11 bases. The V gene end was trimmed by 2 bases and the J gene end by 4 bases; junction bases not matched to a gene: 5. This CDR3 has 16 residues. CDR1 MNHEY and CDR2 SVGAGI come from the germline V gene. The CDR3 region has the DNA TGTGCCAGCAGTTACGGTTATAGCGGGAGGGCAGATACGCAGTATTTT. This sequence encodes CASSYGYSGRADTQYF.

V and J are TRBV18 and TRBJ2-1; 12 nucleotides match TRBD2. V lost 0 bases to trimming and J lost 7 bases; unmatched junction nucleotides: 7. Germline CDR1 KGHSH, CDR2 LQKENI. This CDR3 comprises 17 residues. The CDR3 DNA reads TGTGCCAGCTCACCACCCGTACTAGCGGGAGGTAGGAATGAGCAGTTCTTC. Its protein is CASSPPVLAGGRNEQFF.

This chain uses TRBV7-9 with TRBJ2-1, with 9 bases that match TRBD2. Losses at the gene ends were 0 bases for V and 0 bases for J; bases not matched to a gene: 9. This CDR3 has 19 amino acids. Germline V lookup: CDR1 SEHNR, CDR2 FQNEAQ (reference sequence). Written as DNA, the CDR3 is TGTGCCAGCAGCTTAGCGACTAGCGGATTCCTGAGCTCCTACAATGAGCAGTTCTTC. Residues: CASSLATSGFLSSYNEQFF. Full variable domain (remainder filled in from reference TRBV7-9 and TRBJ2-1): DTGVSQNPRHKITKRGQNVTFRCDPISEHNRLYWYRQTLGQGPEFLTYFQNEAQLEKSRLLSDRFSAERPKGSFSTLEIQRTEQGDSAMYLCASSLATSGFLSSYNEQFFGPGTRLTVL.

The rearrangement uses TRBV7-6 and TRBJ2-1, with unresolved D. CDR3 size: 14 residues. CDR1 is SGHVS, CDR2 FNYEAQ, per germline. Trimming took off 4 bases at V and 5 bases at J, with 12 bases between the two ends. The CDR3, as DNA: TGTGCCAGCAGCTCGCGGTCCGTTCACAATGAGCAGTTCTTC. Amino acid sequence: CASSSRSVHNEQFF.

The V and J genes are TRBV6-5 and TRBJ1-2, with TRBD1 matching 8 bases. Germline CDR1 and CDR2: MNHEY and SVGAGI. J lost 4 bases, V lost 6 bases, and 10 bases had no gene match. The CDR3 length is 15 residues. CDR3 nucleotide sequence: TGTGCCAGCAGGACAGGACAGGGTTCCTTCTATGGCTACACCTTC. It is translated as CASRTGQGSFYGYTF.

The chain has TRBV19 and TRBJ2-7, with TRBD2 matching over 8 bases. The CDR3 is 14 residues long. The germline CDR1 and CDR2 sequences are LNHDA and SQIVND (reference sequence). V shed 1 base, J shed 6 bases, and the junction held 5 bases outside the gene matches. CDR3 loop: CASSIGREAPEQYF. CDR3 nucleotide sequence: TGTGCCAGTAGTATAGGGCGGGAGGCCCCCGAGCAGTACTTC.

The gene calls are TRBV4-2 and TRBJ2-5; TRBD1 is a possible D gene (5 bases). Germline CDR1 reads LGHNA; CDR2 reads YNFKEQ. The CDR3 consists of 14 residues. The V end lost 0 bases, the J end lost 7 bases, and 12 bases lay between the germline ends. CDR3 sequence reads: CASSQDGHDGTQYF. The CDR3 nucleotides read TGTGCCAGCAGCCAAGACGGACACGACGGGACCCAGTACTTC.

J is TRBJ2-7 and V is TRBV19; 7 nucleotides match TRBD1. With 5 bases clipped from V and 0 bases from J, the junction kept 10 bases outside the gene matches. Germline V gene sequence: CDR1 LNHDA, CDR2 SQIVND (reference sequence). This CDR3 has 16 amino acids. The DNA of the CDR3 is TGTGCCAGTAGTCACCCCGGGACAGCCGTCTCCTACGAGCAGTACTTC. Its protein product is CASSHPGTAVSYEQYF.

This clone was counted a few times. The chain carries TRBV2 and TRBJ2-7; 9 bases are a match to TRBD2. The CDR3 contains 15 residues. V lost 4 bases to trimming and J lost 4 bases; unmatched junction nucleotides: 8. Per germline, CDR1 SNHLY and CDR2 FYNNEI. The CDR3 coding sequence is TGTGCCAGCAGTGCAATAGGCGGGGGGGAGTACGAGCAGTACTTC. Its protein is CASSAIGGGEYEQYF. Filled out from reference TRBV2 and TRBJ2-7, the complete variable domain reads EPEVTQTPSHQVTQMGQEVILRCVPISNHLYFYWYRQILGQKVEFLVSFYNNEISEKSEIFDDQFSVERPDGSNFTLKIRSTKLEDSAMYFCASSAIGGGEYEQYFGPGTRLTVT.

This chain links TRBV30 with TRBJ1-3; D is ambiguous. Trimming shortened V by 0 bases and J by 0 bases, and 6 bases separated the two germline ends. CDR3 length: 14 residues. Germline V gene data show CDR1 as GTSNPN and CDR2 as SVGIG (reference sequence). The CDR3 loop is CAWSVSRSGNTIYF. The CDR3 region has the DNA TGTGCCTGGAGTGTGTCGCGCTCTGGAAACACCATATATTTT.

The J gene is TRBJ2-2, the V gene TRBV5-1; TRBD2 aligns across 10 bases. Germline V lookup: CDR1 SGHRS, CDR2 YFSETQ. Trimming cost V 0 bases and J 1 base; bases outside gene matches: 0. The CDR3 runs 16 residues. The CDR3 region has the DNA TGCGCCAGCAGCTTGGTAGCGGGAGGGAACACCGGGGAGCTGTTTTTT. It is translated as CASSLVAGGNTGELFF.

This clone was recorded at least ten times. The chain uses TRBV7-2 and TRBJ2-5, with TRBD2 as a possible D gene (6 bases). The CDR3 loop spans 16 amino acids. V was pared by 5 bases and J by 7 bases, with 23 bases between. Per germline, CDR1 SGHTA and CDR2 FQGNSA. The CDR3 loop is CASSPPSAGLRGTQYF. The CDR3 DNA reads as TGTGCCAGCAGCCCCCCTTCGGCGGGGCTCCGTGGGACCCAGTACTTC.

The J gene is TRBJ1-2, the V gene TRBV7-9; 10 nucleotides agree with TRBD1. Germline trimming cut 5 bases from V and 5 bases from J; bases unmatched to any gene: 2. Germline lookup yields CDR1 SEHNR and CDR2 FQNEAQ (reference sequence). The CDR3 contains 13 residues. The CDR3 loop is CASSTDRGYGYTF. DNA of the CDR3: TGTGCCAGCAGCACGGACAGGGGGTATGGCTACACCTTC.

This rearrangement joins TRBV6-2 or TRBV6-3 to TRBJ2-5, with 10 nucleotides matching TRBD1. Germline lookup yields CDR1 MNHEY and CDR2 SVGEGT. V dropped 0 bases and J dropped 5; count of bases not matched to a gene: 6. This CDR3 is built from 16 residues. DNA of the CDR3: TGTGCCAGCAGTTACTCAGGACAGGGGGTTACGGAGACCCAGTACTTC. Encoded protein: CASSYSGQGVTETQYF.

This chain connects TRBV7-9 to TRBJ2-5, with 9 bases identical to TRBD1. From germline, CDR1 is SEHNR and CDR2 FQNEAQ (reference sequence). The J segment lost 5 bases and the V segment lost 4 bases, leaving 11 bases of the junction unmatched. CDR3 length equals 16 residues. CDR3 loop: CASSSRTGGAEETQYF. CDR3 DNA: TGTGCCAGCAGCTCCCGAACAGGGGGCGCGGAGGAGACCCAGTACTTC.